A selection of T cell receptor beta chains follows, all from one sample in a study of T cells after posttransplantation cyclophosphamide. Using immunoSEQ multiplex PCR, the repertoire was profiled, and TCRdb retains in-frame clones only, with some absent. The sample shows fewer than 5,000 clones, 82% of them seen only once. The sequencing used PBMCs, collected 86 days after allogeneic stem cell transplant with posttransplant cyclophosphamide. Receptors were obtained from a male patient aged 45-60 years who received an allogeneic stem cell transplant from an unrelated donor, was CMV-positive, and had acute GVHD only. The T cells may come from the graft donor. Both conserved end residues are part of each CDR3. Each record gives: J gene, V gene, D gene, clone size, CDR3 DNA, CDR3 protein. A D gene is named only where the DNA matches it firmly. Only some rows state a clone size, as once, few, many or a class for expanded clones.

>TRBJ2-1|TRBV10-3|TRBD2|NA
TGTGCCATCAGTGAGTCCCCCGGGGGGAATGAGCAGTTCTTC
CAISESPGGNEQFF
>TRBJ1-1|TRBV10-1|NA|NA
TGCGCCAGCAGTGTATCCCTGAACACTGAAGCTTTCTTT
CASSVSLNTEAFF
>TRBJ2-5|TRBV5-1|TRBD2|NA
TGCGCCAGCAGCCTGGGACTAGCGGGTACCCACCAAGAGACCCAGTACTTC
CASSLGLAGTHQETQYF
>TRBJ1-5|TRBV19|TRBD1|once
TGTGCCAGTAGTACCCGGACAGGTCATAGCAATCAGCCCCAGCATTTT
CASSTRTGHSNQPQHF
>TRBJ1-1|TRBV29-1|NA|NA
TGCAGCGGTGAAAGGGGGATGAACACTGAAGCTTTCTTT
CSGERGMNTEAFF
>TRBJ2-5|TRBV7-8|TRBD2|NA
TGTGCCAGCAGCTTATTCCGACTAGCGGGAGACGAGACCCAGTACTTC
CASSLFRLAGDETQYF
>TRBJ2-2|TRBV7-8|TRBD2|NA
TGTGCCAGCAGCTTTAACCTAGCGGCCCGATGGGCCGGGGAGCTGTTTTTT
CASSFNLAARWAGELFF
>TRBJ2-1|TRBV9|TRBD2|NA
TGTGCCAGCAGCGTAGCTGGCCCTAGCGGGCGCTACAATGAGCAGTTCTTC
CASSVAGPSGRYNEQFF
>TRBJ2-7|TRBV18|TRBD2|NA
TGTGCCAGCTCACCGCTAGCGGGAGTTAGCTCCTACGAGCAGTACTTC
CASSPLAGVSSYEQYF
>TRBJ2-7|TRBV7-2|NA|NA
TGTGCCAGCAGCTTCCTGGGGGGCGAGCAGTACTTC
CASSFLGGEQYF
>TRBJ2-3|TRBV7-3|TRBD2|NA
TGTGCCAGCAGCGCCTATCTAGCGGGGGGTGAGGATACGCAGTATTTT
CASSAYLAGGEDTQYF
>TRBJ2-3|TRBV7-6|TRBD2|NA
TGTGCCAGCAGCCATAGCGGGAGGGCCGGCCATACGCAGTATTTT
CASSHSGRAGHTQYF
>TRBJ1-4|TRBV9|NA|NA
TGTGCCAGCAGCGCCCCTAAGGGGGCTAATGAAAAACTGTTTTTT
CASSAPKGANEKLFF
>TRBJ2-1|TRBV7-6|TRBD1|few
TGTGCCAGCAGCTACAGGGGTCGGGGCTACAATGAGCAGTTCTTC
CASSYRGRGYNEQFF
>TRBJ2-7|TRBV7-9|TRBD2|NA
TGTGCCAGCAGCTTTCGGGGGGTCGGATACGAGCAGTACTTC
CASSFRGVGYEQYF
>TRBJ1-2|TRBV19|NA|NA
TGTGCCGTAGTAGGGGGTAACTATGGCTACACCTTC
CAVVGGNYGYTF
>TRBJ2-2|TRBV19|NA|NA
TGTGCCAGTAGTATTCTTGCGAACACCGGGGAGCTGTTTTTT
CASSILANTGELFF
>TRBJ2-2|TRBV27|NA|once
TGTGCCAGCCACGGGACACCCAACACCGGGGAGCTGTTTTTT
CASHGTPNTGELFF
>TRBJ2-1|TRBV11-2|NA|NA
TGTGCCAGCAGTGTGCCCGGGCGGGGGCCCTCCTACAATGAGCAGTTCTTC
CASSVPGRGPSYNEQFF
>TRBJ1-1|TRBV27|NA|NA
TGTGCCAGCAGTTTTAAGGGGGAAACTGAAGCTTTCTTT
CASSFKGETEAFF
>TRBJ2-1|TRBV7-7|NA|NA
TGTGCTAGCAGCTTACTTCTAGCCGGGCCAGGCTACAATGAGCAGTTCTTC
CASSLLLAGPGYNEQFF
>TRBJ2-1|TRBV4-1|NA|NA
TGCGCCAGCAGCCAAGGGACAGACAATGAGCAGTTCTTC
CASSQGTDNEQFF
>TRBJ1-3|TRBV6-5|NA|few
TGTGCCAGCAGCGAGGCGGGGGGCGCAGGAAACACCATATATTTT
CASSEAGGAGNTIYF
>TRBJ2-1|TRBV7-9|NA|NA
TGTGCCAGCAGCTCCCGCTCCAGTGTGCAGTTCTTC
CASSSRSSVQFF
>TRBJ1-5|TRBV19|TRBD1|NA
TGTGCCAGTACCTTACTAGGACAGGGTGGCAATCAGCCCCAGCATTTT
CASTLLGQGGNQPQHF